This TCR beta chain was identified during a study of early T cells in non-severe SARS-CoV-2 infection (dated by TCRdb to about 2021). Background on the whole study: Bulk RNA from unsorted whole blood was used for TCR sequencing, so alpha and beta chains could not be paired.

From its cysteine to its phenylalanine, the CDR3 spans 16 amino acids. Only the CDR3 part of the read is kept: 48 bases, read in frame from the first base. V is reduced by 4 bases and J by 5 bases, leaving a spacing of 20 bases between them. In the germline V gene, CDR1 corresponds to SGHTA and CDR2 to FQGNSA. The research as a whole found: VDJdb matching was skewed toward anti-spike CD8 responses and likely underestimated virus-specific expansions by missing private and CD4 specificities.

The library was produced with 5' RACE. Reads for this sample came from a NextSeq 500. To correct for sequencing error and PCR bias, the TCR library protocol tagged individual cDNA molecules with unique molecular identifiers. Both TCR alpha and beta chains were sequenced, and tight co-correlation was observed between alpha and beta sequence abundances in each sample. The paper's data handling went like this. Decombinator V4 was used to annotate TCR sequences for V gene, J gene and CDR3. Expanded TCRs were defined as changing significantly between any two time points under a Poisson model with p below 0.0001. TCR abundances were normalised to the total number of TCRs sequenced per sample and were expressed as counts per million. TRAV1-2 paired with TRAJ12, TRAJ20 or TRAJ33 defined MAIT TCRs, while TRAV10 paired with TRAJ18 defined iNKT TCRs. VDJdb, accessed 1 November 2021, was searched for CMV, EBV and SARS-CoV-2 annotated TCRs, with TCRs annotated for multiple antigens excluded. The raw public reads went through TCRdb reprocessing: fastp at Q25, MiXCR clone calling, in-frame beta chains kept. Every CDR3 protein is listed once, alongside the most common genes and DNA of its rows. Clone size and V and J calls follow TCRdb, not the original study. Across this sample there are tens of thousands of distinct CDR3 sequences, with about 5% seen only once. Of the sample, 3.5% is held by the ten largest clones.

This was a case-control study nested in a cohort of healthcare workers in London, UK, who had nasopharyngeal swab PCR tests and blood samples taken every week. Healthcare workers were recruited during the week of the UK lockdown, between 23 and 31 March 2020, and followed weekly for up to about 15 weeks. As to this clonotype: What this receptor recognizes is not known. Within one base of it there is no much larger clone, and no base qualities were kept.

This clonotype was sampled from an adult who was a healthcare worker with PCR-confirmed SARS-CoV-2 infection or an uninfected control (not recorded which). What was sequenced was whole blood. The rearrangement combines TRBV7-2 with TRBJ2-5; TRBD2 could be the D gene, as 5 bases match. The bases read TGTGCCAGCAGCTCCGGACCTCGGCAGGAGGTGGAGACCCAGTACTTC. Protein translation: CASSSGPRQEVETQYF. When the CDR3 is completed using the reference TRBV7-2 and TRBJ2-5 genes on either side, the full variable domain is GAGVSQSPSNKVTEKGKDVELRCDPISGHTALYWYRQSLGQGLEFLIYFQGNSAPDKSGLPSDRFSAERTGGSVSTLTIQRTQQEDSAVYLCASSSGPRQEVETQYFGPGTRLLVL.